The source of this T cell receptor (beta chain) is a study of blood T cell repertoires in COVID-19. About the study: PBMCs, B-cell-depleted T cells, or T cells were the source of the cDNA or gDNA that made up the material.

The V segment lost 2 bases and the J segment 4 bases; nucleotides outside the gene matches: 3. The CDR3 runs 14 residues. Germline V lookup: CDR1 SGHDN, CDR2 FVKESK. The repertoire was sequenced with immunoSEQ multiplex PCR; TCRdb's copy has only in-frame clones and lacks some. The sample records fewer than 95,000 clones, around 72% being singletons. The TCR was taken from a woman older than 75 with acute or convalescent COVID-19. The rearrangement links TRBV14 to TRBJ1-2; 8 positions match TRBD1. Sequencing input: peripheral blood. The CDR3 is CASSQSGQAYGYTF. The DNA for the CDR3 is TGTGCCAGCAGCCAATCGGGACAGGCCTATGGCTACACCTTC.